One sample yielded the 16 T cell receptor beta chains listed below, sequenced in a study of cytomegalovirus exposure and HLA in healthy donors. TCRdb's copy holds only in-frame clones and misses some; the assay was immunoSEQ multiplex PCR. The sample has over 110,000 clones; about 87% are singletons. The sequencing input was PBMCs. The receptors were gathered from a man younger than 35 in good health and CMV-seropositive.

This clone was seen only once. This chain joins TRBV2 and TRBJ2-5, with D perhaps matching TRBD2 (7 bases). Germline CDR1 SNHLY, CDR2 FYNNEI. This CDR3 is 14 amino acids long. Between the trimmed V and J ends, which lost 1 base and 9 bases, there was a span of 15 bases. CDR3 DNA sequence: TGTGCCAGCAGTGAAGGCCGTGGGGGGGCGGCCCAGTACTTC. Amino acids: CASSEGRGGAAQYF. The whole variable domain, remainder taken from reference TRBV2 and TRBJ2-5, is EPEVTQTPSHQVTQMGQEVILRCVPISNHLYFYWYRQILGQKVEFLVSFYNNEISEKSEIFDDQFSVERPDGSNFTLKIRSTKLEDSAMYFCASSEGRGGAAQYFGPGTRLLVL.

The chain's CDR3 is CAWRLILNTEAFF. CDR3 DNA sequence: TGTGCCTGGAGACTTATCTTGAACACTGAAGCTTTCTTT. V and J are TRBV30 and TRBJ1-1; no reliable D call. V was pared by 3 bases and J by 0 bases, with 8 bases between. This CDR3 has 13 residues. From germline, CDR1 is GTSNPN and CDR2 SVGIG (reference sequence).

The CDR3 region has the DNA TGTGCCAGCAGCTTAGACAGAAATCAGCCCCAGCATTTT. This codes for CASSLDRNQPQHF. This chain joins TRBV7-7 and TRBJ1-5; no definite D call. Per germline, CDR1 SSHAT and CDR2 FNYEAQ (reference sequence). This CDR3 region has 13 residues. The V end lost 1 base, the J end lost 4 bases, and 5 bases lay between the germline ends.

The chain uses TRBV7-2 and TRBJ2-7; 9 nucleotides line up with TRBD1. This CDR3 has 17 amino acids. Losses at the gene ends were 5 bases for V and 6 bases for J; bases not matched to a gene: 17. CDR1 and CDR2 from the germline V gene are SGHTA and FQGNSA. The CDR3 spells CASSKGQGVRGTFEQYF. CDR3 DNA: TGTGCCAGCAGCAAGGGACAGGGAGTAAGGGGAACGTTCGAGCAGTACTTC.

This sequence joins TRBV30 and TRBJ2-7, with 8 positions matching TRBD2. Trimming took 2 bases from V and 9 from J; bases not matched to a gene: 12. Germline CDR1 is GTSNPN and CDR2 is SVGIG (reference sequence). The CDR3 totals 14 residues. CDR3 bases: TGTGCCTGGAGTCAAACGGGGGGGCCTTGGGCGCAGTACTTC. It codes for CAWSQTGGPWAQYF.

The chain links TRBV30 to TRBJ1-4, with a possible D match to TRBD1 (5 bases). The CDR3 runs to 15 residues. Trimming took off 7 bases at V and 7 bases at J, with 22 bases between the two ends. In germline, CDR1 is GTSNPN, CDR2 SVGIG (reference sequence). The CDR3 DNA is TGTGCCTTAGACAGAACACCCGTCCCCCTTGAAAAACTGTTTTTT. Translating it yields CALDRTPVPLEKLFF.

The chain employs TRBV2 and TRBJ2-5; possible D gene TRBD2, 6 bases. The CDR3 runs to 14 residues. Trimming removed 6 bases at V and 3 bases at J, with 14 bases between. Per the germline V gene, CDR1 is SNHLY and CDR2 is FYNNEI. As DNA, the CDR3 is TGTGCCAGCAGGAGTGGAGGGGCGAAAGAGACCCAGTACTTC. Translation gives CASRSGGAKETQYF.

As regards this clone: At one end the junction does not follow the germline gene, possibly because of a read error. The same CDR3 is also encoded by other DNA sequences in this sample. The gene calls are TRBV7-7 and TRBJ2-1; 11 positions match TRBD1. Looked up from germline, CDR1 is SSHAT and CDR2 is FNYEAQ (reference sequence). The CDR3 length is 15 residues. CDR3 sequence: CASSLGQGAYNEQFF. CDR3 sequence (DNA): TGTGCTAGCAGCCTAGGACAGGGGGCGTACAATGAGCAGTTCTTC.

The CDR3 protein is CASSFGASGSGELFF. CDR3 sequence (DNA): TGCGCCAGCAGCTTCGGGGCTAGCGGTTCCGGGGAGCTGTTTTTT. J is TRBJ2-2 and V is TRBV5-1; TRBD2 aligns across 7 bases. CDR1 SGHRS and CDR2 YFSETQ come from the germline V gene. This CDR3 contains 15 residues. After removal of 2 bases from V and 6 bases from J, the junction contained 7 bases not matched to a gene.

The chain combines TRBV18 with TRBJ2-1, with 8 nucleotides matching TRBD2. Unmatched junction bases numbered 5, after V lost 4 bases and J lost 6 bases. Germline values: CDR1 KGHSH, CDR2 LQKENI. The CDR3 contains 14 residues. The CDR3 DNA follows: TGTGCCAGCTCACTCGGACTAGCAGGCAATGAGCAGTTCTTC. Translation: CASSLGLAGNEQFF.

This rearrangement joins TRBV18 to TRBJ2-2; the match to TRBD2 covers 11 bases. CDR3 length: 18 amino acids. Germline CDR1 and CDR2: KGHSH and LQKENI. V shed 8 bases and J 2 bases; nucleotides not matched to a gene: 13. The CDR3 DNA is TGTGCCAGCACCGAAGCCCTAGCGGGGGGACCTAACACCGGGGAGCTGTTTTTT. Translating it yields CASTEALAGGPNTGELFF.

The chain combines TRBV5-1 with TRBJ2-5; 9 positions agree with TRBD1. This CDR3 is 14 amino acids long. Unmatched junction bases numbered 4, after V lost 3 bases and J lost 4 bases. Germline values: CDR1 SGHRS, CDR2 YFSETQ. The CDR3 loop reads CASSYTQGAETQYF. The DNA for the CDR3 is TGCGCCAGCAGCTACACACAGGGGGCAGAGACCCAGTACTTC. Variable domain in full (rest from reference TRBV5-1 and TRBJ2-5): KAGVTQTPRYLIKTRGQQVTLSCSPISGHRSVSWYQQTPGQGLQFLFEYFSETQRNKGNFPGRFSGRQFSNSRSEMNVSTLELGDSALYLCASSYTQGAETQYFGPGTRLLVL.

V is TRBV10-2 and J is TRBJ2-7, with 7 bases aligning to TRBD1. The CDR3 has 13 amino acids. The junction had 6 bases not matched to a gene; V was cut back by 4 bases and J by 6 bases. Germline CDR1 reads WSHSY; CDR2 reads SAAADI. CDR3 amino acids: CASSGVGGGEQYF. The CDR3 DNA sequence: TGCGCCAGCAGTGGAGTAGGGGGCGGCGAGCAGTACTTC.

CDR3 sequence (DNA): TGTGCCAGCAGACCAAGACAGGGGAACACTGAAGCTTTCTTT. It codes for CASRPRQGNTEAFF. V usage is TRBV6-4 and J usage is TRBJ1-1; TRBD1 aligns across 7 bases. This CDR3 has 14 residues. Germline assignment: CDR1 MRHNA and CDR2 SNTAGT. The ends lost 6 bases at V and 1 base at J; junction bases unmatched: 5.

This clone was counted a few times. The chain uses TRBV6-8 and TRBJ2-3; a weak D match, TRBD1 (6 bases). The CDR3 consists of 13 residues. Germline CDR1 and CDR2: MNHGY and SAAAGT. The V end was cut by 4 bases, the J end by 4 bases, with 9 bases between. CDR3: CASSSTGADTQYF. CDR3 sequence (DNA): TGTGCCAGCAGTTCGACAGGAGCAGATACGCAGTATTTT.

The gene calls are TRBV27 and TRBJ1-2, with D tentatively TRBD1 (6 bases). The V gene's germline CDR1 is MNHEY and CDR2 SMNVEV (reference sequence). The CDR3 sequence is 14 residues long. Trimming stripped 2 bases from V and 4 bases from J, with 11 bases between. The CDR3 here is CASSLGGIGYGYTF. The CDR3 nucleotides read TGTGCCAGCAGTTTAGGGGGCATAGGCTATGGCTACACCTTC.